Following are 30 T cell receptor beta chains from one sample sequenced in a study of T cells in localized non-small cell lung cancer. Using immunoSEQ multiplex PCR, the repertoire was profiled, and TCRdb retains in-frame clones only, with some absent. Among approximately 30,000 clones, 88% were seen once, and the ten largest hold 4.2%. The material was peripheral blood mononuclear cells, obtained before any cancer treatment. These receptors came from a woman aged 35-75 years with stage III lung adenocarcinoma.

This CDR3 reads CASSSGGLAGKETQYF. The CDR3 nucleotides are TGTGCCAGCAGTTCCGGAGGACTAGCGGGGAAAGAGACCCAGTACTTC. The V gene is TRBV6-5, the J gene TRBJ2-5, with TRBD2 identical over 12 bases. There are 16 residues in the CDR3. Germline loops: CDR1 MNHEY, CDR2 SVGAGI. V dropped 4 bases and J dropped 3; count of bases not matched to a gene: 6.

The chain couples TRBV9 to TRBJ2-3; 10 bases are shared with TRBD1. The V gene's germline CDR1 is SGDLS and CDR2 YYNGEE. The J segment lost 3 bases and the V segment lost 3 bases, leaving 4 bases of the junction unmatched. The CDR3 is made up of 15 amino acids. The CDR3 spells CASSAGQGRTDTQYF. The CDR3 nucleotides are TGTGCCAGCAGCGCGGGACAGGGGAGGACAGATACGCAGTATTTT.

The V and J genes are TRBV6-1 and TRBJ2-7; TRBD1 aligns across 8 bases. V lost 1 base, J lost 0 bases, and 5 bases stayed unmatched. The germline V gene encodes CDR1 MNHNS and CDR2 SASEGT. The CDR3 totals 16 residues. CDR3 protein: CASSEGDGQGSYEQYF. As DNA, the CDR3 is TGTGCCAGCAGTGAAGGTGACGGACAGGGCTCCTACGAGCAGTACTTC.

The genes are TRBV4-3 and TRBJ2-1; TRBD2 matches 10 bases. Per the germline V gene, CDR1 is LGHNA and CDR2 is YSLEER. The CDR3 contains 14 residues. V lost 6 bases and J lost 10; bases outside the gene matches: 9. Written as DNA, the CDR3 is TGCGCCAGCAGGACAAGCGGGGGGGCCGGGGAGCAGTTCTTC. Amino acids: CASRTSGGAGEQFF.

This clone was detected only once. V usage is TRBV9 and J usage is TRBJ2-2, with 9 bases that match TRBD1. The CDR3 covers 16 residues. CDR1 and CDR2 (germline): SGDLS, YYNGEE. Trimming at V came to 4 bases and at J to 2 bases, leaving 6 bases not matched to a gene. CDR3 in DNA: TGTGCCAGCAGCAACCGACAGGGGGGTAACACCGGGGAGCTGTTTTTT. Translated, it gives CASSNRQGGNTGELFF. Variable domain in full (rest from reference TRBV9 and TRBJ2-2): DSGVTQTPKHLITATGQRVTLRCSPRSGDLSVYWYQQSLDQGLQFLIQYYNGEERAKGNILERFSAQQFPDLHSELNLSSLELGDSALYFCASSNRQGGNTGELFFGEGSRLTVL.

The chain employs TRBV4-1 and TRBJ2-1, with TRBD1 identical over 11 bases. The junction had 6 bases not matched to a gene; V was cut back by 3 bases and J by 5 bases. Germline CDR1 MGHRA, CDR2 YSYEKL. The CDR3 is made up of 16 amino acids. CDR3 in amino acids: CASSQGTGGGNNEQFF. CDR3 bases: TGCGCCAGCAGCCAGGGGACAGGGGGGGGCAACAATGAGCAGTTCTTC.

The chain has TRBV4-2 and TRBJ2-1; 7 bases map to TRBD1. CDR1 is LGHNA, CDR2 YNFKEQ, per germline. The trim removed 4 bases at V and 5 bases at J, leaving 11 bases unmatched. CDR3 size: 16 residues. CDR3: CASSPRQGKGNNEQFF. CDR3 nucleotides: TGTGCCAGCAGCCCCAGACAGGGTAAAGGGAACAATGAGCAGTTCTTC.

The rearrangement uses TRBV30 and TRBJ2-5, with 14 bases aligning to TRBD2. J gave up 3 bases and V 3 bases, and 6 bases lay outside the gene matches. The germline gives CDR1 GTSNPN, CDR2 SVGIG (reference sequence). The CDR3 is 16 amino acids. The CDR3 DNA follows: TGTGCCTGGAGCGCCGGGACTAGCGGGAGAGAAGAGACCCAGTACTTC. The encoded protein is CAWSAGTSGREETQYF.

The J gene is TRBJ2-5, the V gene TRBV7-8, with 10 positions matching TRBD1. V shed 7 bases and J 5 bases; nucleotides not matched to a gene: 10. Germline-derived CDR1 and CDR2 are SGHVS and FQNEAQ. CDR3 length equals 15 residues. This CDR3 reads CASKGQGIAEETQYF. The CDR3 DNA reads as TGTGCCAGCAAGGGACAGGGGATTGCGGAGGAGACCCAGTACTTC.

The CDR3 DNA is TGTGCCAGCAGCTTAATTCCCTCCTACGAGCAGTACTTC. This encodes CASSLIPSYEQYF. V and J are TRBV11-2 and TRBJ2-7; D not resolved. This CDR3 region has 13 residues. The germline CDR1 and CDR2 sequences are SGHAT and FQNNGV. V was pared by 2 bases and J by 0 bases, with 5 bases between. The full variable domain, in which reference TRBV11-2 and TRBJ2-7 provide the parts outside the CDR3, is EAGVAQSPRYKIIEKRQSVAFWCNPISGHATLYWYQQILGQGPKLLIQFQNNGVVDDSQLPKDRFSAERLKGVDSTLKIQPAKLEDSAVYLCASSLIPSYEQYFGPGTRLTVT.

This clone turned up a few times. The chain recombines TRBV30 with TRBJ1-5; D is undetermined. The CDR3 runs to 14 residues. Deletions cut 0 bases from V and 2 bases from J, with 8 bases between. Per the germline V gene, CDR1 is GTSNPN and CDR2 is SVGIG (reference sequence). CDR3 DNA sequence: TGTGCCTGGAGTGTTGGCAGACGCAATCAGCCCCAGCATTTT. It specifies CAWSVGRRNQPQHF.

The rearrangement joins TRBV7-9 to TRBJ2-1; 8 bases are a match to TRBD1. The CDR3 runs to 16 residues. CDR1 is SEHNR and CDR2 is FQNEAQ in the germline V gene (reference sequence). V shed 4 bases, J shed 2 bases, and the junction held 7 bases outside the gene matches. CDR3 in amino acids: CASSSVTGGPYNEQFF. Written as DNA, the CDR3 is TGTGCCAGCAGCTCAGTAACAGGGGGGCCCTACAATGAGCAGTTCTTC.

The CDR3 loop is CASSRTGEDEQYF. CDR3 nucleotide sequence: TGTGCCAGCAGCCGGACAGGGGAAGACGAGCAGTACTTC. The V call is TRBV9, the J call TRBJ2-7, with 9 bases lining up with TRBD1. Germline CDR1 reads SGDLS; CDR2 reads YYNGEE. J lost 5 bases, V lost 4 bases, and 4 bases had no gene match. CDR3 length: 13 amino acids.

The chain uses TRBV25-1 and TRBJ2-1, with a tentative D call TRBD2 (6 bases). V lost 2 bases to trimming and J lost 0 bases, with 8 bases between them. This CDR3 is 15 amino acids long. Germline V gives CDR1 MGHDK, CDR2 SYGVNS. The CDR3 protein is CASSEGGSSYNEQFF. CDR3 DNA: TGTGCCAGCAGTGAAGGGGGGAGCTCCTACAATGAGCAGTTCTTC.

This clone was observed a handful of times. The chain combines TRBV19 with TRBJ2-6, with D possibly being TRBD1 (7 bases). The V and J ends lost 7 bases and 0 bases respectively, with 19 bases between them. Germline CDR1 is LNHDA and CDR2 is SQIVND (reference sequence). This CDR3 spans 18 amino acids. The chain's CDR3 is CASTPRRGQTSGANVLTF. CDR3 DNA sequence: TGTGCCAGTACCCCCCGGAGGGGACAGACCTCTGGGGCCAACGTCCTGACTTTC. The variable domain in full, completed from reference TRBV19 and TRBJ2-6, reads DGGITQSPKYLFRKEGQNVTLSCEQNLNHDAMYWYRQDPGQGLRLIYYSQIVNDFQKGDIAEGYSVSREKKESFPLTVTSAQKNPTAFYLCASTPRRGQTSGANVLTFGAGSRLTVL.

This rearrangement joins TRBV5-4 to TRBJ2-3; the match to TRBD2 covers 13 bases. In germline, CDR1 is SGHNT, CDR2 YYREEE (reference sequence). This CDR3 is 15 amino acids long. J gave up 10 bases and V 4 bases, and 9 bases lay outside the gene matches. Here the CDR3 reads CASSQGTSGVRPQYF. The CDR3 coding sequence is TGTGCCAGCAGCCAGGGGACTAGCGGGGTTCGGCCGCAGTATTTT.

The chain joins TRBV27 to TRBJ1-3, with D possibly matching TRBD1 (6 bases). The germline gives CDR1 MNHEY, CDR2 SMNVEV (reference sequence). The CDR3 length is 14 residues. The V end lost 3 bases, the J end lost 3 bases, and 9 bases lay between the germline ends. The CDR3 region has the DNA TGTGCCAGCAGTTTGAGCAGGGGTGGAAACACCATATATTTT. Translated, it gives CASSLSRGGNTIYF.

V is TRBV25-1 and J is TRBJ1-4; possibly TRBD1 for D (5 bases). The CDR3 covers 15 residues. Deletions cut 2 bases from V and 6 bases from J, with 13 bases between. Germline V gene sequence: CDR1 MGHDK, CDR2 SYGVNS. CDR3 nucleotide sequence: TGTGCCAGCAGTGAAGGGGCCTCGCGTGATGAAAAACTGTTTTTT. This encodes CASSEGASRDEKLFF.

The V call is TRBV18, the J call TRBJ1-3; TRBD1 aligns across 10 bases. J gave up 7 bases and V 5 bases, and 2 bases lay outside the gene matches. CDR1 KGHSH and CDR2 LQKENI come from the germline V gene. The CDR3 spans 13 residues. As DNA, the CDR3 is TGTGCCAGCTCAACGGACAGGGGGAACACCATATATTTT. It codes for CASSTDRGNTIYF.

The chain links TRBV4-2 to TRBJ2-3; either TRBD1 or TRBD2 may supply D (5 bases each). With 5 bases removed from V and 2 bases from J, the gap between germline ends came to 14 bases. In germline, CDR1 is LGHNA, CDR2 YNFKEQ. The CDR3 is 15 residues long. The CDR3: CASSSRDPDTDTQYF. In DNA form, the CDR3 reads TGTGCCAGCAGCTCCCGGGACCCAGACACAGATACGCAGTATTTT.

This clone was seen once. V is TRBV29-1 and J is TRBJ1-1, with D possibly being TRBD1 (5 bases). Germline loops: CDR1 SQVTM, CDR2 ANQGSEA. CDR3 length: 12 amino acids. The V end was cut by 2 bases, the J end by 5 bases, with 9 bases between. CDR3 DNA: TGCAGCGTTGAACAGGGAGGAACTGAAGCTTTCTTT. It translates to CSVEQGGTEAFF.

V gene TRBV9 combines with J gene TRBJ1-5; D remains ambiguous. Germline V gene data show CDR1 as SGDLS and CDR2 as YYNGEE. CDR3 length equals 13 residues. The ends were cut back, 4 bases at V and 4 bases at J, with 9 bases in the middle. The CDR3 DNA sequence: TGTGCCAGCAGCATTGACACTAATCAGCCCCAGCATTTT. This gives the protein CASSIDTNQPQHF.

This chain connects TRBV12-5 to TRBJ2-3, with D tentatively TRBD2 (6 bases). The CDR3 has 12 residues. V was cut by 10 bases and J by 5 bases, with 13 bases left in between. Germline CDR1 LGHNT, CDR2 FRNRAP. Here the CDR3 reads CATAGSEDTQYF. DNA of the CDR3: TGTGCTACGGCGGGGTCAGAAGATACGCAGTATTTT.

A word on this clone: The junction departs from germline at one end; a sequencing error may be responsible. This sequence joins TRBV5-1 and TRBJ2-5, with 9 positions matching TRBD1. The germline V gene has CDR1 SGHRS and CDR2 YFSETQ. CDR3 length: 16 amino acids. CDR3 region: CASSADRGRIRETRYF. The CDR3 DNA reads TGCGCCAGCAGCGCCGACAGGGGGAGGATAAGAGAGACCCGGTACTTC.

This chain uses TRBV21-1 with TRBJ1-3. TRBV21-1 is given as a pseudogene. There are 15 residues in the CDR3. The CDR3 coding sequence is TGTGCCAGCAGCAAAGAGATCTTCTCTGGAAACACCATATATTTT. Translating it yields CASSKEIFSGNTIYF.

DNA for the CDR3: TGCGCCAGCAGCCAAGAGAGGGGGATGCGGGCTTTCTTT. It specifies CASSQERGMRAFF. The chain joins TRBV4-3 to TRBJ1-1; a weak D match, TRBD1 (6 bases). The CDR3 contains 13 residues. CDR1 is LGHNA, CDR2 YSLEER, per germline. With 0 bases removed from V and 11 bases from J, the gap between germline ends came to 13 bases.

V usage is TRBV6-5 and J usage is TRBJ2-3; 8 bases agree with TRBD1. Germline CDR1 and CDR2: MNHEY and SVGAGI. V lost 4 bases to trimming and J lost 0 bases; unmatched junction nucleotides: 3. CDR3 length: 15 residues. Written as DNA, the CDR3 is TGTGCCAGCAGTTGGACAGGGACTAGCACAGATACGCAGTATTTT. Translating it yields CASSWTGTSTDTQYF.

The rearrangement links TRBV27 to TRBJ1-1; 7 positions agree with TRBD1. Germline V gene sequence: CDR1 MNHEY, CDR2 SMNVEV (reference sequence). This CDR3 region has 15 residues. Trimming cost V 3 bases and J 10 bases; bases outside gene matches: 14. The CDR3 bases are TGTGCCAGCAGTTTCTTACAGGGGAACGAGGGGGGAGCTTTCTTT. Its protein product is CASSFLQGNEGGAFF.

V gene TRBV27 combines with J gene TRBJ1-1, with D unresolved. CDR3 length: 11 amino acids. V gave up 6 bases and J gave up 2 bases, with 4 bases separating them. The V gene's germline CDR1 is MNHEY and CDR2 SMNVEV (reference sequence). The CDR3 DNA is TGTGCCAGCAGACTAAACACTGAAGCTTTCTTT. Its translation: CASRLNTEAFF.

This sequence joins TRBV5-4 and TRBJ2-7; D is unresolved. The CDR3 is made up of 16 amino acids. Germline CDR1 reads SGHNT; CDR2 reads YYREEE (reference sequence). Trimming took 2 bases from V and 3 from J, leaving 18 bases between them. Here the CDR3 DNA reads TGTGCCAGCAGCTTTGGGCAGGCCCACTCTATCTACGAGCAGTACTTC. Translated, it gives CASSFGQAHSIYEQYF. Combining the CDR3 with reference TRBV5-4 and TRBJ2-7 gives the whole variable domain ETGVTQSPTHLIKTRGQQVTLRCSSQSGHNTVSWYQQALGQGPQFIFQYYREEENGRGNFPPRFSGLQFPNYSSELNVNALELDDSALYLCASSFGQAHSIYEQYFGPGTRLTVT.